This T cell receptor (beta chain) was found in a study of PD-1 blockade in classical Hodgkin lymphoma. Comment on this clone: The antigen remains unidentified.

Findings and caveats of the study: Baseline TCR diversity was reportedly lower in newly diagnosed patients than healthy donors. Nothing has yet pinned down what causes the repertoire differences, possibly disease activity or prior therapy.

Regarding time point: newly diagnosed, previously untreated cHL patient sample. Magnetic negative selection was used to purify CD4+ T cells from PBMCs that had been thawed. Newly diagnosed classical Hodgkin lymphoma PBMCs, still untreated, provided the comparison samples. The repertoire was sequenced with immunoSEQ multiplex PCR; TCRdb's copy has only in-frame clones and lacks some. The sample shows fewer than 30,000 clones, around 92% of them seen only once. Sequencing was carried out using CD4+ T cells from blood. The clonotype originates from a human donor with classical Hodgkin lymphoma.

The CDR3 DNA follows: TGTGCCAGCAGTGCTCGGGACAGATTGAACACTGAAGCTTTCTTT. This translates into CASSARDRLNTEAFF. The rearrangement joins TRBV6-1 to TRBJ1-1, with 7 bases matching TRBD1. V was pared by 4 bases and J by 0 bases, with 5 bases of the junction left unmatched. CDR3 length: 15 residues. The V gene's germline CDR1 is MNHNS and CDR2 SASEGT.